Sequencing of this TCR beta chain was carried out in a study of T cell repertoires in cytomegalovirus infection (dated by TCRdb to between 2019 and 2020). About the investigation overall: Donor HLA type was relevant to the analysis, because carriage of CMV infection together with the matching HLA type was indicated by public TCR beta signatures. What the authors observed across the whole study: In both this cohort and an independent roughly 330-donor cohort, the cumulative frequency of public TCR beta family members distinguished carriers of CMV infection plus the relevant HLA type. The ex vivo response was dominated by HLA-C-restricted CMV-specific TCR beta clonotypes, which also provided the single most frequent clonotype in two of eight donors.

Sequencing was performed on an Illumina HiSeq 1500. Through fastp at Q25 and MiXCR, TCRdb rebuilt clones from the public reads, retaining in-frame beta chains. All rows with the same CDR3 protein become a single entry with the most common DNA and genes. Across this sample there are 130,000 or so distinct CDR3 sequences, with about 6.5% seen only once. The ten largest clones add up to more than 15% of the sample. Many counts were recorded for this clonotype. Its antigen specificity is not known. Within one base of it there is no much larger clone, and no base qualities were kept. The receptor was isolated from a human donor in good health (CMV status not recorded). Some clones in this sample may be carry-over from other donors' samples. Sequencing was done on a sample of PBMCs.

The nucleotide sequence is TGTGCCAGCAGTAAGACAGGGGGCGGTCAGCCCCAGCATTTT. Its translation is CASSKTGGGQPQHF. The rearranged chain carries TRBV2 and TRBJ1-5; the junction holds 10 bases that match TRBD1. Trimming removed 5 bases from V and 6 bases from J; the gene matches leave 4 bases unexplained. The CDR3, cysteine through phenylalanine, is 14 amino acids long. Just CDR3 DNA is preserved here, 42 bases in frame from base 1. The germline V gene supplies CDR1 SNHLY and CDR2 FYNNEI.